The subject of this entry is one T cell receptor (beta chain). As yet, its antigen is unknown. Germline V lookup: CDR1 ENHRY, CDR2 SYGVKD. Unmatched junction bases numbered 6, after V lost 0 bases and J lost 4 bases. This CDR3 region has 16 residues. The immunoSEQ assay was v3. This table comes from immunoSEQ multiplex PCR, and its TCRdb copy is limited to in-frame clones, with some not included. The table has under 70,000 clones, about nine tenths seen once. Time point described: pre-treatment sample, taken before nivolumab and TIL therapy. The data belong to a study of TIL therapy for anti-PD-1-resistant metastatic lung cancer. Study-level information: Tumors were harvested before any PD-1/PD-L1 blockade. Study outcomes and limitations: TIL clonotype persistence in blood showed no apparent association with response. This highly selected cohort may not generalize to typical lung cancer patients.

The clonotype originates from a person between 30 and 79 years old with non-small cell lung cancer. The chain recombines TRBV10-3 with TRBJ1-5; 7 bases fit TRBD1. Sequencing was performed on blood, taken at baseline. The CDR3 DNA is TGTGCCATCAGTGAGTCGTTGGCAGGGGGGAATCAGCCCCAGCATTTT. The encoded protein is CAISESLAGGNQPQHF.